The rows below give T cell receptor beta chains drawn from one sample of a study of T cell responses to AZD1222 COVID-19 vaccine. Method: immunoSEQ multiplex PCR; TCRdb's copy keeps in-frame clones and lacks some. The profile shows about 120,000 clones, 89% of them singletons. The sample here was peripheral blood, taken on day 0 of AZD1222 vaccination. The receptors stem from an adult in good health. The CDR3 runs from the conserved cysteine through the conserved F or W. A D gene is named only where the DNA matches it firmly. Rows may omit the clone size; those that give it use once, few, many or a size class.

D: .; size: few; J: TRBJ1-3; V: TRBV9; CDR3: CASSVSITPEDTIYF; DNA: TGTGCCAGCAGCGTTTCGATAACCCCAGAGGACACCATATATTTT
D: .; size: .; J: TRBJ1-5; V: TRBV5-8; CDR3: CASSSFSALGGHQPQHF; DNA: TGTGCCAGCAGCTCGTTTTCGGCCCTAGGGGGACATCAGCCCCAGCATTTT
D: .; size: once; J: TRBJ1-4; V: TRBV19; CDR3: CASSFASTNEKLFF; DNA: TGTGCCAGTAGTTTCGCTTCAACTAATGAAAAACTGTTTTTT
D: TRBD1; size: .; J: TRBJ2-1; V: TRBV7-9; CDR3: CASSPTLGTAAYNEQFF; DNA: TGTGCCAGCAGCCCCACGCTTGGGACAGCTGCCTACAATGAGCAGTTCTTC
D: TRBD1; size: .; J: TRBJ1-4; V: TRBV19; CDR3: CASSRDRDKKLFF; DNA: TGTGCCAGTAGTAGAGACAGGGATAAAAAACTGTTTTTT
D: .; size: .; J: TRBJ1-3; V: TRBV12-5; CDR3: CASCQSSGNTIYF; DNA: TGTGCTAGTTGTCAGAGCTCTGGAAACACCATATATTTT
D: .; size: .; J: TRBJ1-2; V: TRBV3-1/TRBV3-2; CDR3: CASSQKLGGDYGYTF; DNA: TGTGCCAGCAGCCAGAAGTTGGGAGGAGACTATGGCTACACCTTC
D: TRBD1; size: .; J: TRBJ1-4; V: TRBV2; CDR3: CASRDRADEKLFF; DNA: TGTGCCAGCAGGGACAGGGCGGATGAAAAACTGTTTTTT
D: .; size: .; J: TRBJ2-2; V: TRBV19; CDR3: CASSSGGDTGELFF; DNA: TGTGCCAGTAGTTCGGGGGGCGACACCGGGGAGCTGTTTTTT
D: TRBD1; size: .; J: TRBJ1-5; V: TRBV29-1; CDR3: CSVRDRVNQPQHF; DNA: TGCAGCGTTCGGGACAGGGTTAATCAGCCCCAGCATTTT
D: .; size: .; J: TRBJ1-1; V: TRBV19; CDR3: CASRPRGGTEAFF; DNA: TGTGCCAGTAGACCTCGTGGGGGGACTGAAGCTTTCTTT
D: .; size: once; J: TRBJ1-5; V: TRBV6-4; CDR3: CASSDSARVRQPQHF; DNA: TGTGCCAGCAGTGACTCGGCCAGGGTGAGGCAGCCCCAGCATTTT
D: .; size: .; J: TRBJ1-6; V: TRBV3-1/TRBV3-2; CDR3: CASSQIARGQGTRSPLHF; DNA: TGTGCCAGCAGCCAAATTGCCCGTGGGCAGGGGACTCGTTCACCCCTCCACTTT
D: .; size: .; J: TRBJ2-1; V: TRBV29-1; CDR3: CSVTQRPEQFF; DNA: TGCAGCGTAACGCAACGTCCGGAGCAGTTCTTC
D: .; size: .; J: TRBJ1-2; V: TRBV7-9; CDR3: CASSLEAGPWYGYTF; DNA: TGTGCCAGCAGCTTAGAGGCCGGCCCGTGGTATGGCTACACCTTC
D: .; size: .; J: TRBJ2-3; V: TRBV2; CDR3: CASAGTLSSTDTQYF; DNA: TGTGCCAGCGCAGGGACACTTTCCAGCACAGATACGCAGTATTTT
D: .; size: .; J: TRBJ2-7; V: TRBV15; CDR3: CATSGGYEQYF; DNA: TGTGCCACCAGCGGAGGTTACGAGCAGTACTTC
D: .; size: .; J: TRBJ1-6; V: TRBV6-1; CDR3: CASSEPTALYNSPLHF; DNA: TGTGCCAGCAGTGAGCCGACGGCCCTCTATAATTCACCCCTCCACTTT
D: .; size: .; J: TRBJ1-5; V: TRBV19; CDR3: CASSVTGTQPQHF; DNA: TGTGCCAGTAGTGTCACAGGGACCCAGCCCCAGCATTTT
D: .; size: .; J: TRBJ2-1; V: TRBV7-8; CDR3: CASSLEVLGYEQFF; DNA: TGTGCCAGCAGCTTAGAGGTATTAGGTTATGAGCAGTTCTTC
D: TRBD2; size: once; J: TRBJ2-3; V: TRBV4-2; CDR3: CASSPGLAEDTQYF; DNA: TGTGCCAGCAGCCCCGGACTAGCGGAAGATACGCAGTATTTT
D: .; size: .; J: TRBJ1-2; V: TRBV14; CDR3: CASSRGPIHYGYTF; DNA: TGTGCCAGCAGCCGGGGACCGATACACTATGGCTACACCTTC
D: .; size: .; J: TRBJ2-7; V: TRBV11-2; CDR3: CASSGNYEQYF; DNA: TGTGCCAGCAGCGGTAACTACGAGCAGTACTTC
D: .; size: .; J: TRBJ2-7; V: TRBV27; CDR3: CASSLSPEYEQYF; DNA: TGTGCCAGCAGTTTATCCCCAGAGTACGAGCAGTACTTC
D: .; size: .; J: TRBJ2-1; V: TRBV7-2; CDR3: CASSLGHPGGIEQFF; DNA: TGTGCCAGCAGCTTAGGACATCCTGGTGGGATTGAGCAGTTCTTC